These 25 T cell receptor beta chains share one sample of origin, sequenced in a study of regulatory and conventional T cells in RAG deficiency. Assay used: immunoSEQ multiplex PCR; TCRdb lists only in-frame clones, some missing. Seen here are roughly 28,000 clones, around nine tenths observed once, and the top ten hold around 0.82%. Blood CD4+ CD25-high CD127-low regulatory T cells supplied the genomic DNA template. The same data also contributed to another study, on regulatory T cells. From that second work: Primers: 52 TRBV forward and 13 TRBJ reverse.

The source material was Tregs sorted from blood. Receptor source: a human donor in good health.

CDR3 coding DNA: TGCGCCAAATATCACGCCGGCACCGGGGAGCTGTTTTTT. Its protein is CAKYHAGTGELFF. The chain combines TRBV10-1 with TRBJ2-2; no clear D. Trimming stripped 10 bases from V and 4 bases from J, with 13 bases between. Germline V gene data show CDR1 as WNHNN and CDR2 as SYGVQD (reference sequence). CDR3 size: 13 residues.

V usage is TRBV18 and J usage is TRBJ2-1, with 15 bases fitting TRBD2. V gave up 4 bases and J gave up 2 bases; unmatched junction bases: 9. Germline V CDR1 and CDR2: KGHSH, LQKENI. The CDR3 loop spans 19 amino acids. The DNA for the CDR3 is TGTGCCAGCTCACGGATAAGGACTAGCGGGGGGGCCACCTACAATGAGCAGTTCTTC. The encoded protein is CASSRIRTSGGATYNEQFF.

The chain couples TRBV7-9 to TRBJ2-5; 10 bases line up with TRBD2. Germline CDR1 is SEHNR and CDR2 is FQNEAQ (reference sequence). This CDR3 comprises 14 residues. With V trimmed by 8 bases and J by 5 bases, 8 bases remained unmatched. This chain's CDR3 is CASGVAGGLETQYF. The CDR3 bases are TGTGCCAGCGGAGTAGCGGGGGGTCTGGAGACCCAGTACTTC.

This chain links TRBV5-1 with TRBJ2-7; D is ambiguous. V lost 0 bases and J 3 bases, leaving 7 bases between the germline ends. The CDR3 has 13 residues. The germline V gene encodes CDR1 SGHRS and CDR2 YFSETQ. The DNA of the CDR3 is TGCGCCAGCAGCTTGGGCCAAAGCTACGAGCAGTACTTC. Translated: CASSLGQSYEQYF.

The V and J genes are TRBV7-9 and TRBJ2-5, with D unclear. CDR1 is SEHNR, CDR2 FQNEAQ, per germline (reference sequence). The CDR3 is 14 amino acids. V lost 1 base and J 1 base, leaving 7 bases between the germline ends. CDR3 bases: TGTGCCAGCAGCTTAGGAAGGTTCCAAGAGACCCAGTACTTC. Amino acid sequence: CASSLGRFQETQYF.

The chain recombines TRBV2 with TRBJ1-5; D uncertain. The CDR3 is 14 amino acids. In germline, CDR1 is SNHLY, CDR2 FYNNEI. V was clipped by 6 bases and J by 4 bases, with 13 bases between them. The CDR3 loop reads CASRADGTNQPQHF. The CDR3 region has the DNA TGTGCCAGCAGGGCGGACGGAACTAATCAGCCCCAGCATTTT.

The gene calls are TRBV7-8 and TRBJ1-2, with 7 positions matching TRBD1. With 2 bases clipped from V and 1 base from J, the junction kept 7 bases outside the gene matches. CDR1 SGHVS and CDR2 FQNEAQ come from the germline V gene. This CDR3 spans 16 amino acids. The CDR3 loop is CASSLTRTGFNYGYTF. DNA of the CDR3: TGTGCCAGCAGCTTAACCCGGACAGGCTTTAACTATGGCTACACCTTC.

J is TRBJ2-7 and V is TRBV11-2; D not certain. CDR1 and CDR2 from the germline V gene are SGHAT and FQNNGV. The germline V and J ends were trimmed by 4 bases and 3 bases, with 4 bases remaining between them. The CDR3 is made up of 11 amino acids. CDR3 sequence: CASSSFYEQYF. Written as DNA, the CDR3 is TGTGCCAGCAGCTCCTTCTACGAGCAGTACTTC.

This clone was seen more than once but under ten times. CDR3 DNA: TGTGCCAGCAGCCCGGAAGCGGGGGGGCAGTTCTTC. As protein: CASSPEAGGQFF. The chain joins TRBV7-6 to TRBJ2-1, with 9 bases matching TRBD2. Germline CDR1 SGHVS, CDR2 FNYEAQ. Germline trimming cut 5 bases from V and 12 bases from J; bases unmatched to any gene: 5. The CDR3 length is 12 residues. Full variable domain (outside the CDR3, taken from reference TRBV7-6 and TRBJ2-1): GAGVSQSPRYKVTKRGQDVALRCDPISGHVSLYWYRQALGQGPEFLTYFNYEAQQDKSGLPNDRFSAERPEGSISTLTIQRTEQRDSAMYRCASSPEAGGQFFGPGTRLTVL.

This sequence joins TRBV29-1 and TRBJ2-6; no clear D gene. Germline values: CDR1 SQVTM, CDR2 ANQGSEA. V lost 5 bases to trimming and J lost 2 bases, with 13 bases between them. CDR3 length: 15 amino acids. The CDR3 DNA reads TGCAGCGTTACCCTTTGGTACACTGGGGCCAACGTCCTGACTTTC. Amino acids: CSVTLWYTGANVLTF.

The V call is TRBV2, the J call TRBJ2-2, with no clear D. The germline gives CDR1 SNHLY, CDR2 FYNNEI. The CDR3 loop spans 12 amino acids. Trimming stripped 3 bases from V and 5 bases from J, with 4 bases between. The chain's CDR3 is CASSDITGELFF. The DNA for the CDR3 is TGTGCCAGCAGTGATATAACCGGGGAGCTGTTTTTT.

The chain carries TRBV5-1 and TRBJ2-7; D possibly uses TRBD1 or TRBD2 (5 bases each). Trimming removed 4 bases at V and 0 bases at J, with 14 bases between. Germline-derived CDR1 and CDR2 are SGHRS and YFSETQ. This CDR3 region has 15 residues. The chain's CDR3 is CASSTRDGYSYEQYF. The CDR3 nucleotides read TGCGCCAGCAGCACTCGGGACGGCTACTCCTACGAGCAGTACTTC.

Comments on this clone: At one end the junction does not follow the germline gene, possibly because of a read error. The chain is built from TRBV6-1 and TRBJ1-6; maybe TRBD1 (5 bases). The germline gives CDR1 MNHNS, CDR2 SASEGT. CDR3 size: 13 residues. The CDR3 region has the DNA TGTGCCAGCAGATGGCAAGGGGAAACCCCGCAAAACTTT. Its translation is CASRWQGETPQNF.

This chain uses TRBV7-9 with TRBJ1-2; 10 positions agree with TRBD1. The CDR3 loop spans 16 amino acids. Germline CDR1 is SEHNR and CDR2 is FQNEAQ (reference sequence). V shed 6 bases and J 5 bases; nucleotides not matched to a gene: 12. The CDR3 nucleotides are TGTGCCAGCAGGAGACAGGGGGCCCTGTCTCGGTATGGCTACACCTTC. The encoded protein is CASRRQGALSRYGYTF.

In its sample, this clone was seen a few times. CDR3 nucleotide sequence: TGTGCCAGCAGTTTGGGACACCCCTATGGCTACACCTTC. As protein: CASSLGHPYGYTF. The rearrangement links TRBV6-5 to TRBJ1-2; D possibly corresponds to TRBD1 (6 bases). V was shortened by 4 bases and J by 4 bases, with 10 bases between the two germline ends. The germline gives CDR1 MNHEY, CDR2 SVGAGI. The CDR3 is 13 amino acids.

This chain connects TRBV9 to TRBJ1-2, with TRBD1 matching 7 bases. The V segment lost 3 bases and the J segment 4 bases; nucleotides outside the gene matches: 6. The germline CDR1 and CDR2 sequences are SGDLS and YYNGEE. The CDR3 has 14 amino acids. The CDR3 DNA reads TGTGCCAGCAGCGCACGGGACAGAGGCTATGGCTACACCTTC. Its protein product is CASSARDRGYGYTF.

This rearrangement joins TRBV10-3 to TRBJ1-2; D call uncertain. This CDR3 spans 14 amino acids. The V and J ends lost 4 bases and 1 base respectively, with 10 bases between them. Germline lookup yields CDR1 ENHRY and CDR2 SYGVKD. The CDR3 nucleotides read TGTGCCATCAGTGCTGGCCGAGGTAACTATGGCTACACCTTC. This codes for CAISAGRGNYGYTF.

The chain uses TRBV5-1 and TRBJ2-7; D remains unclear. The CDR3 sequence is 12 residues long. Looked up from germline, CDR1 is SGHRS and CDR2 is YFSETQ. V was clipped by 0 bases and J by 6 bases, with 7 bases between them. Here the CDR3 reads CASSLDPGEQYF. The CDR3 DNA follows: TGCGCCAGCAGCTTGGATCCGGGCGAGCAGTACTTC.

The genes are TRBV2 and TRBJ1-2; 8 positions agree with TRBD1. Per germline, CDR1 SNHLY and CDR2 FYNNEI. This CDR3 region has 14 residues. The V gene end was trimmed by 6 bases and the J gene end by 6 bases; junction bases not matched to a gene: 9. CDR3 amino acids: CASRRGQDQDGYTF. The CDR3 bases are TGTGCCAGCAGAAGGGGACAGGATCAGGATGGCTACACCTTC.

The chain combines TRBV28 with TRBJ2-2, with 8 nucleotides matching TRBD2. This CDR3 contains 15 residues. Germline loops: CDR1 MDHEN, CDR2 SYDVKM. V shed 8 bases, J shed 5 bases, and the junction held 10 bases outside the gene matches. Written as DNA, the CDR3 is TGTGCCAGCTTGTCGAGCGGGGGAGGGACCGGGGAGCTGTTTTTT. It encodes CASLSSGGGTGELFF. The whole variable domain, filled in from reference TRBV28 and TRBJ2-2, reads DVKVTQSSRYLVKRTGEKVFLECVQDMDHENMFWYRQDPGLGLRLIYFSYDVKMKEKGDIPEGYSVSREKKERFSLILESASTNQTSMYLCASLSSGGGTGELFFGEGSRLTVL.

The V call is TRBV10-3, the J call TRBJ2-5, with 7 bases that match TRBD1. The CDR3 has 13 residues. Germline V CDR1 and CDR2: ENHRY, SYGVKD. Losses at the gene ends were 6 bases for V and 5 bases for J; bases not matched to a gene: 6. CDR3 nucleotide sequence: TGTGCCATCAGCCCCGGGACAGTGGAGACCCAGTACTTC. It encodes CAISPGTVETQYF.

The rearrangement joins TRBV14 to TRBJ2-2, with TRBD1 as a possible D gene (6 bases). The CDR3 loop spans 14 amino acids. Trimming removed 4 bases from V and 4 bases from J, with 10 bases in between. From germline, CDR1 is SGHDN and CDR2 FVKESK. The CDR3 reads CASSLQGFTGELFF. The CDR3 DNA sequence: TGTGCCAGCAGCCTCCAGGGGTTCACCGGGGAGCTGTTTTTT.

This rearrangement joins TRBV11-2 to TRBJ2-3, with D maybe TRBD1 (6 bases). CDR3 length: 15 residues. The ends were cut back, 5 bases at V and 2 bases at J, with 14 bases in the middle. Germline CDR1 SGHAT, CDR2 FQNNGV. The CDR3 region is CASSPLDRFTDTQYF. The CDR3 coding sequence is TGTGCCAGCAGCCCCCTTGACAGGTTCACAGATACGCAGTATTTT.

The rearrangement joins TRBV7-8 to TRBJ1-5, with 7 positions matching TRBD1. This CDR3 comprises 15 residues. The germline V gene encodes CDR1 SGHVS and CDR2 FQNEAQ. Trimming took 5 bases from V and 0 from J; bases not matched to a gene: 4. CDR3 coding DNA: TGTGCCAGCAGCCCGGGACAGTATAGCAATCAGCCCCAGCATTTT. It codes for CASSPGQYSNQPQHF.

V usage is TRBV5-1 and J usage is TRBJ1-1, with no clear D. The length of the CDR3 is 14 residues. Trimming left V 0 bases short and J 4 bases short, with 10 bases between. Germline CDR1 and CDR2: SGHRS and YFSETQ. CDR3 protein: CASSLGSFPTEAFF. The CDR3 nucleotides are TGCGCCAGCAGCTTGGGTTCCTTCCCCACTGAAGCTTTCTTT.